Listed below are T cell receptor beta chains from one sample, sequenced in a study of OX40 agonist ivuxolimab in advanced cancers. Only in-frame clones appear in the TCRdb table, and some are missing; sequencing was by immunoSEQ multiplex PCR. The table includes about 58,000 clones, 85% to 90% detected once. The starting material was CD4+ or CD8+ T cells sorted from blood, obtained in a trial of the OX40 agonist ivuxolimab. All receptors come from an adult with an advanced solid tumor such as melanoma, head and neck, liver or kidney cancer. CDR3s include the opening cysteine and the closing phenylalanine or tryptophan. The D gene is left open where the match is weak. Some rows have no size entry. The others give once, few or many, or a class for an expanded clone.

j_gene: TRBJ2-7; v_gene: TRBV10-3; d_gene: -; abundance: -; CDR3aa: CAISDLASLTYEQYF; CDR3nt: TGTGCCATCAGTGATTTGGCCAGTCTGACCTACGAGCAGTACTTC
j_gene: TRBJ2-7; v_gene: TRBV18; d_gene: TRBD2; abundance: -; CDR3aa: CASSRRAGLAGEQYF; CDR3nt: TGTGCCAGCTCACGCAGAGCGGGACTAGCGGGGGAGCAGTACTTC
j_gene: TRBJ2-7; v_gene: TRBV7-4; d_gene: -; abundance: -; CDR3aa: CASSLRGRNEQYF; CDR3nt: TGTGCCAGCAGCTTGCGGGGGCGCAACGAGCAGTACTTC
j_gene: TRBJ2-7; v_gene: TRBV7-2; d_gene: TRBD2; abundance: once; CDR3aa: CASSLDNGGAREQYF; CDR3nt: TGTGCCAGCAGCTTAGACAACGGGGGGGCGCGCGAGCAGTACTTC
j_gene: TRBJ2-6; v_gene: TRBV12-5; d_gene: TRBD1; abundance: few; CDR3aa: CASGFDTFMDRGTPGANVLTF; CDR3nt: TGTGCTAGTGGTTTTGATACGTTCATGGACAGGGGTACTCCTGGGGCCAACGTCCTGACTTTC
j_gene: TRBJ1-6; v_gene: TRBV11-2; d_gene: -; abundance: -; CDR3aa: CASSPDWGGSPLHF; CDR3nt: TGTGCCAGCAGCCCGGACTGGGGCGGATCACCCCTCCACTTT
j_gene: TRBJ2-2; v_gene: TRBV5-1; d_gene: TRBD2; abundance: -; CDR3aa: CASSLLPGGTGELFF; CDR3nt: TGCGCCAGCAGCCTACTTCCGGGGGGAACCGGGGAGCTGTTTTTT
j_gene: TRBJ1-1; v_gene: TRBV7-6; d_gene: -; abundance: -; CDR3aa: CASGQMDTEAFF; CDR3nt: TGTGCCTCGGGTCAGATGGACACTGAAGCTTTCTTT
j_gene: TRBJ1-2; v_gene: TRBV6-6; d_gene: -; abundance: -; CDR3aa: CASSPGTFDNYGYTF; CDR3nt: TGTGCCAGCAGCCCCGGGACATTCGATAACTATGGCTACACCTTC
j_gene: TRBJ2-2; v_gene: TRBV7-7; d_gene: -; abundance: once; CDR3aa: CASSLGSGFGDTGELFF; CDR3nt: TGTGCCAGCAGCTTAGGTTCGGGTTTCGGGGACACCGGGGAGCTGTTTTTT
j_gene: TRBJ1-6; v_gene: TRBV28; d_gene: -; abundance: -; CDR3aa: CASSFGRIGSPLHF; CDR3nt: TGTGCCAGCAGTTTCGGCAGGATAGGGTCACCCCTCCACTTT
j_gene: TRBJ2-6; v_gene: TRBV4-1; d_gene: -; abundance: -; CDR3aa: CASSVPQAVTGANVLTF; CDR3nt: TGCGCCAGCAGCGTACCTCAGGCCGTTACTGGGGCCAACGTCCTGACTTTC
j_gene: TRBJ2-5; v_gene: TRBV4-1; d_gene: -; abundance: few; CDR3aa: CASSSSSVFETQYF; CDR3nt: TGCGCCAGCAGCTCATCTAGTGTTTTCGAGACCCAGTACTTC
j_gene: TRBJ2-7; v_gene: TRBV2; d_gene: -; abundance: -; CDR3aa: CASHKSRDFPAREQYF; CDR3nt: TGTGCCAGCCATAAGAGTCGGGACTTCCCCGCGAGGGAGCAGTACTTC
j_gene: TRBJ1-1; v_gene: TRBV11-2; d_gene: -; abundance: -; CDR3aa: CASSDPRQGLVRAAFF; CDR3nt: TGTGCCAGCAGCGATCCCCGGCAGGGATTAGTTCGGGCGGCTTTCTTT
j_gene: TRBJ1-3; v_gene: TRBV9; d_gene: -; abundance: -; CDR3aa: CASSEWVAGSGNTIYF; CDR3nt: TGTGCCAGCAGTGAATGGGTCGCCGGCTCTGGAAACACCATATATTTT
j_gene: TRBJ1-1; v_gene: TRBV6-5; d_gene: TRBD1; abundance: -; CDR3aa: CASSSLGQGGEAFF; CDR3nt: TGTGCCAGCAGTTCCTTGGGACAGGGTGGTGAAGCTTTCTTT
j_gene: TRBJ1-5; v_gene: TRBV18; d_gene: -; abundance: -; CDR3aa: CASSPTSNQPQHF; CDR3nt: TGTGCCAGCTCACCTACGAGCAATCAGCCCCAGCATTTT
j_gene: TRBJ2-1; v_gene: TRBV11-2; d_gene: TRBD2; abundance: -; CDR3aa: CASSLGGTRSKQFF; CDR3nt: TGTGCCAGCAGCTTAGGCGGGACTAGGAGTAAGCAGTTCTTC
j_gene: TRBJ1-1; v_gene: TRBV28; d_gene: -; abundance: -; CDR3aa: CASSLGGLNTEAFF; CDR3nt: TGTGCCAGCAGTTTGGGAGGGTTGAACACTGAAGCTTTCTTT
j_gene: TRBJ2-4; v_gene: TRBV30; d_gene: TRBD2; abundance: -; CDR3aa: CAWSVAAGEAKNIQYF; CDR3nt: TGTGCCTGGAGTGTAGCGGCGGGGGAAGCCAAAAACATTCAGTACTTC
j_gene: TRBJ2-7; v_gene: TRBV21-1; d_gene: -; abundance: -; CDR3aa: CASSPAITSTYEQYF; CDR3nt: TGTGCCAGCAGCCCGGCCATCACCTCCACCTACGAGCAGTACTTC
j_gene: TRBJ1-6; v_gene: TRBV18; d_gene: TRBD1; abundance: -; CDR3aa: CASSPLRGTVPSPLHF; CDR3nt: TGTGCCAGCTCACCACTACGGGGGACAGTACCTTCACCCCTCCACTTT
j_gene: TRBJ1-5; v_gene: TRBV2; d_gene: TRBD1; abundance: -; CDR3aa: CASRQGAGNQPQHF; CDR3nt: TGTGCCAGCAGGCAGGGGGCTGGTAATCAGCCCCAGCATTTT
j_gene: TRBJ1-5; v_gene: TRBV18; d_gene: -; abundance: -; CDR3aa: CASSPSAGTSNQPQHF; CDR3nt: TGTGCCAGCTCACCATCCGCCGGGACATCCAATCAGCCCCAGCATTTT
j_gene: TRBJ2-5; v_gene: TRBV5-1; d_gene: -; abundance: -; CDR3aa: CASGSGPRAQETQYF; CDR3nt: TGCGCCAGCGGTAGCGGTCCCCGGGCACAAGAGACCCAGTACTTC
j_gene: TRBJ1-1; v_gene: TRBV18; d_gene: -; abundance: -; CDR3aa: CASSPLGQSRNTEAFF; CDR3nt: TGTGCCAGCTCACCACTCGGGCAGTCCAGAAACACTGAAGCTTTCTTT
j_gene: TRBJ2-1; v_gene: TRBV7-9; d_gene: -; abundance: -; CDR3aa: CASSLRGIEQFF; CDR3nt: TGTGCCAGCAGCTTAAGGGGTATTGAGCAGTTCTTC
j_gene: TRBJ2-1; v_gene: TRBV4-2; d_gene: -; abundance: -; CDR3aa: CASSQEPPGPYTHEQFF; CDR3nt: TGTGCCAGCAGCCAAGAGCCTCCGGGACCCTATACCCATGAGCAGTTCTTC
j_gene: TRBJ1-5; v_gene: TRBV6-5; d_gene: -; abundance: -; CDR3aa: CASSYSSILGNQPQHF; CDR3nt: TGTGCCAGCAGTTACTCGAGTATTTTAGGCAATCAGCCCCAGCATTTT
j_gene: TRBJ1-1; v_gene: TRBV7-3; d_gene: TRBD1; abundance: -; CDR3aa: CASSLGTDTEAFF; CDR3nt: TGTGCCAGCAGCTTAGGGACAGACACTGAAGCTTTCTTT
j_gene: TRBJ1-2; v_gene: TRBV6-1; d_gene: TRBD1; abundance: -; CDR3aa: CASSEWGQGPYGYTF; CDR3nt: TGTGCCAGCAGTGAATGGGGACAGGGGCCCTATGGCTACACCTTC
j_gene: TRBJ2-7; v_gene: TRBV6-5; d_gene: -; abundance: -; CDR3aa: CASSYLALQYF; CDR3nt: TGTGCCAGCAGTTACTTGGCCTTGCAGTACTTC
j_gene: TRBJ2-2; v_gene: TRBV6-1; d_gene: TRBD2; abundance: few; CDR3aa: CASSEALASGGAGGELFF; CDR3nt: TGTGCCAGCAGTGAAGCTTTAGCTAGCGGGGGGGCTGGCGGGGAGCTGTTTTTT
j_gene: TRBJ2-2; v_gene: TRBV6-1; d_gene: TRBD2; abundance: -; CDR3aa: CASKERDPNTGELFF; CDR3nt: TGTGCCAGCAAGGAGCGGGATCCGAACACCGGGGAGCTGTTTTTT
j_gene: TRBJ1-1; v_gene: TRBV6-5; d_gene: TRBD1; abundance: -; CDR3aa: CASSTRGRGRTEAFF; CDR3nt: TGTGCCAGCAGTACCCGGGGCAGGGGGAGAACTGAAGCTTTCTTT
j_gene: TRBJ1-3; v_gene: TRBV5-1; d_gene: -; abundance: once; CDR3aa: CASSLEPHSGNTIYF; CDR3nt: TGCGCCAGCAGCTTGGAACCACACTCTGGAAACACCATATATTTT
j_gene: TRBJ2-3; v_gene: TRBV5-1; d_gene: -; abundance: -; CDR3aa: CASSLGFRGQKPTTDTQYF; CDR3nt: TGCGCCAGCAGTCTTGGATTCAGGGGCCAAAAACCAACCACAGATACGCAGTATTTT
j_gene: TRBJ1-2; v_gene: TRBV5-5; d_gene: TRBD1; abundance: -; CDR3aa: CASSWDSYGYTF; CDR3nt: TGTGCCAGCAGCTGGGACAGTTATGGCTACACCTTC
j_gene: TRBJ1-2; v_gene: TRBV5-1; d_gene: TRBD1; abundance: -; CDR3aa: CASSLEGAPINGYTF; CDR3nt: TGCGCCAGCAGCTTGGAGGGGGCGCCTATCAATGGCTACACCTTC
j_gene: TRBJ2-7; v_gene: TRBV19; d_gene: TRBD2; abundance: once; CDR3aa: CASSPGGGTYEQYF; CDR3nt: TGTGCCTCCTCACCGGGCGGGGGAACCTACGAGCAGTACTTC
j_gene: TRBJ2-3; v_gene: TRBV4-2; d_gene: TRBD1; abundance: -; CDR3aa: CASSQGSGTGGMDTQYF; CDR3nt: TGTGCCAGCAGCCAAGGTAGCGGAACAGGGGGCATGGATACGCAGTATTTT
j_gene: TRBJ1-4; v_gene: TRBV28; d_gene: -; abundance: -; CDR3aa: CASSYDPSRGEKLFF; CDR3nt: TGTGCCAGCAGTTATGACCCGTCACGGGGCGAAAAACTGTTTTTT
j_gene: TRBJ2-5; v_gene: TRBV28; d_gene: -; abundance: -; CDR3aa: CATKALQETQYF; CDR3nt: TGTGCCACCAAAGCCCTACAAGAGACCCAGTACTTC
j_gene: TRBJ1-2; v_gene: TRBV6-1; d_gene: -; abundance: -; CDR3aa: CASSEEGRGAAYGYTF; CDR3nt: TGTGCCAGCAGTGAAGAAGGTAGGGGCGCGGCCTATGGCTACACCTTC
j_gene: TRBJ2-3; v_gene: TRBV5-4; d_gene: TRBD2; abundance: -; CDR3aa: CASSSGGVTDTQYF; CDR3nt: TGTGCCAGCAGCTCCGGGGGGGTAACAGATACGCAGTATTTT
j_gene: TRBJ1-1; v_gene: TRBV19; d_gene: -; abundance: -; CDR3aa: CASSTPGRARTEAFF; CDR3nt: TGTGCCAGTAGTACCCCTGGCAGGGCTCGCACTGAAGCTTTCTTT
j_gene: TRBJ2-6; v_gene: TRBV5-1; d_gene: -; abundance: -; CDR3aa: CASSWARGSGANVLTF; CDR3nt: TGCGCCAGCAGCTGGGCCCGGGGATCTGGGGCCAACGTCCTGACTTTC
j_gene: TRBJ2-1; v_gene: TRBV9; d_gene: TRBD1; abundance: -; CDR3aa: CASSPQGQTYNEQFF; CDR3nt: TGTGCCAGCAGCCCCCAGGGACAGACTTACAATGAGCAGTTCTTC
j_gene: TRBJ1-4; v_gene: TRBV7-9; d_gene: -; abundance: -; CDR3aa: CASSLSRGGPEKLFF; CDR3nt: TGTGCCAGCAGCTTGTCGAGGGGAGGTCCCGAAAAACTGTTTTTT
j_gene: TRBJ1-2; v_gene: TRBV18; d_gene: -; abundance: -; CDR3aa: CASSPPATDRYGYTF; CDR3nt: TGTGCCAGCTCACCACCGGCGACGGACCGTTATGGCTACACCTTC
j_gene: TRBJ1-3; v_gene: TRBV7-2; d_gene: -; abundance: -; CDR3aa: CASSLGRTSGNTIYF; CDR3nt: TGTGCCAGCAGCTTAGGTCGAACCTCTGGAAACACCATATATTTT
j_gene: TRBJ2-5; v_gene: TRBV19; d_gene: TRBD1; abundance: -; CDR3aa: CASSDPDREETQYF; CDR3nt: TGTGCCAGTAGCGACCCGGACAGGGAGGAGACCCAGTACTTC
j_gene: TRBJ2-1; v_gene: TRBV6-4; d_gene: -; abundance: -; CDR3aa: CASSDAFGDEQFF; CDR3nt: TGTGCCAGCAGTGACGCCTTCGGGGATGAGCAGTTCTTC
j_gene: TRBJ2-7; v_gene: TRBV5-4; d_gene: TRBD2; abundance: -; CDR3aa: CASSLGGTRAGYEQYF; CDR3nt: TGTGCCAGCAGCTTGGGAGGGACTAGGGCAGGCTACGAGCAGTACTTC